The table lists the clone carrying this TCR beta chain with many counts. The data stem from a study of kidney transplant recipient with SARS-CoV-2 infection. TCRdb re-derived calls from the reads in MiXCR, one entry per CDR3 protein. The sample consists of fewer than 250,000 distinct CDR3 sequences, 29% of them appearing once. The CDR3 has 17 amino acids. J gave up 9 bases and V 0 bases, and 14 bases lay outside the gene matches. Per germline, CDR1 LNHNV and CDR2 YYDKDF (reference sequence). The sequence was collected from a male patient aged 25 to 39 who had COVID-19 and was a kidney transplant recipient. A subset of T cells may come from the graft donor. This sequence joins TRBV15 and TRBJ2-3, with TRBD2 identical over 8 bases. Sequencing was performed on a blood sample, taken at baseline and between days 110 and 120 from a kidney transplant recipient. The CDR3 reads CATSRDLPGGPIGTQYF. The DNA for the CDR3 is TGTGCCACCAGCAGAGATCTCCCGGGAGGGCCGATCGGCACGCAGTATTTT.